This T cell receptor beta chain was captured in a study of blood T cell repertoires in COVID-19. Some clones are missing from TCRdb's copy, which holds only in-frame ones; the method was immunoSEQ multiplex PCR. The sample shows around 150,000 clones, approximately 79% of them seen only once. Germline trimming cut 9 bases from V and 0 bases from J; bases unmatched to any gene: 8. This CDR3 contains 16 residues. Germline V lookup: CDR1 MDHEN, CDR2 SYDVKM. The rearrangement links TRBV28 to TRBJ2-1, with 10 bases that match TRBD2. The sample taken for sequencing was PBMCs or T cells enriched from blood (not recorded which). This receptor was identified in a woman aged 45-65 years who had recovered from COVID-19. The DNA for the CDR3 is TGTGCCAGTTTCGGACTAGCGGAGAGCTCCTACAATGAGCAGTTCTTC. It yields the protein CASFGLAESSYNEQFF.